These 21 T cell receptor beta chains originate from one sample sequenced in a study of high-grade serous ovarian cancer treatment subgroups. Produced via immunoSEQ multiplex PCR; TCRdb's table is partial and in-frame only. The sample records 7,500 to 8,500 clones, approximately 70% being singletons. Tumor samples were taken before definitive surgery or chemotherapy. Sequenced material: tumor tissue. These receptors were collected from a human donor with high-grade serous ovarian cancer.

In its sample, this clone was seen a few times. The V gene is TRBV7-3, the J gene TRBJ2-1; 8 bases match TRBD2. Germline V gene lookup returns CDR1 SGHTA and CDR2 FQGTGA. J gave up 0 bases and V 0 bases, and 4 bases lay outside the gene matches. CDR3 length: 17 amino acids. The CDR3: CASSLTSGINSYNEQFF. The CDR3 DNA reads as TGTGCCAGCAGCTTAACTAGCGGGATCAACTCCTACAATGAGCAGTTCTTC.

The J gene is TRBJ1-2, the V gene TRBV19; 8 nucleotides line up with TRBD1. This CDR3 region has 14 residues. CDR1 is LNHDA and CDR2 is SQIVND in the germline V gene (reference sequence). V lost 6 bases, J lost 3 bases, and 6 bases stayed unmatched. In nucleotides, the CDR3 is TGTGCCAGTAGGCCCCTGGACAGGGACTATGGCTACACCTTC. It encodes CASRPLDRDYGYTF.

J is TRBJ2-3 and V is TRBV7-9, with D uncertain. The V end lost 0 bases, the J end lost 4 bases, and 2 bases lay between the germline ends. This CDR3 comprises 12 residues. Germline values: CDR1 SEHNR, CDR2 FQNEAQ (reference sequence). CDR3 protein: CASSLAPDTQYF. The CDR3 DNA sequence: TGTGCCAGCAGCTTAGCCCCAGATACGCAGTATTTT.

The rearrangement links TRBV19 to TRBJ2-6; TRBD1 matches at 8 bases. This CDR3 is 14 amino acids long. The germline V gene has CDR1 LNHDA and CDR2 SQIVND (reference sequence). The ends lost 7 bases at V and 5 bases at J; junction bases unmatched: 4. In DNA form, the CDR3 reads TGTGCCAGTACCCCAGGGGGCCGGGCCAACGTCCTGACTTTC. This translates into CASTPGGRANVLTF. Full variable domain (outside the CDR3, taken from reference TRBV19 and TRBJ2-6): DGGITQSPKYLFRKEGQNVTLSCEQNLNHDAMYWYRQDPGQGLRLIYYSQIVNDFQKGDIAEGYSVSREKKESFPLTVTSAQKNPTAFYLCASTPGGRANVLTFGAGSRLTVL.

This clone appeared once. CDR3 nucleotides: TGTGCCAGCACCGCTTTTTCCTATGGCTACACCTTC. Translated: CASTAFSYGYTF. The rearrangement joins TRBV28 to TRBJ1-2; D unclear. V lost 7 bases, J lost 4 bases, and 10 bases lay in between. The CDR3 is made up of 12 amino acids. CDR1 is MDHEN, CDR2 SYDVKM, per germline.

The rearrangement links TRBV9 to TRBJ2-5; 9 bases are shared with TRBD2. J was trimmed by 2 bases and V by 3 bases; bases with no gene match: 2. The CDR3 covers 14 residues. The germline V gene encodes CDR1 SGDLS and CDR2 YYNGEE. The CDR3 nucleotides are TGTGCCAGCAGCGCTAGCGGGATTCAAGAGACCCAGTACTTC. It encodes CASSASGIQETQYF.

V usage is TRBV5-1 and J usage is TRBJ2-3; tentatively, D is TRBD1 (5 bases). Per the germline V gene, CDR1 is SGHRS and CDR2 is YFSETQ. Trimming pared 0 bases from V and 0 bases from J, leaving 17 bases between. The length of the CDR3 is 18 residues. The CDR3 nucleotides are TGCGCCAGCAGCTTGGACCATAGACAGAGTATTAGCACAGATACGCAGTATTTT. It codes for CASSLDHRQSISTDTQYF. The full variable domain, completed using reference TRBV5-1 and TRBJ2-3, is KAGVTQTPRYLIKTRGQQVTLSCSPISGHRSVSWYQQTPGQGLQFLFEYFSETQRNKGNFPGRFSGRQFSNSRSEMNVSTLELGDSALYLCASSLDHRQSISTDTQYFGPGTRLTVL.

This chain joins TRBV27 and TRBJ2-5; 14 nucleotides agree with TRBD2. The V and J ends lost 5 bases and 5 bases, in that order; junction bases with no gene match: 10. This CDR3 comprises 17 residues. Germline V gives CDR1 MNHEY, CDR2 SMNVEV (reference sequence). The CDR3 here is CASSPQTSGRATETQYF. CDR3 coding DNA: TGTGCCAGCAGTCCGCAGACTAGCGGGAGGGCCACGGAGACCCAGTACTTC.

This chain uses TRBV19 with TRBJ1-1; possibly TRBD1 for D (5 bases). Trimming took 3 bases from V and 6 from J, leaving 11 bases between them. From germline, CDR1 is LNHDA and CDR2 SQIVND (reference sequence). This CDR3 contains 13 residues. The CDR3 is CASSMGRLAEAFF. DNA of the CDR3: TGTGCCAGTAGTATGGGACGGTTAGCTGAAGCTTTCTTT. The variable domain in full, completed from reference TRBV19 and TRBJ1-1, reads DGGITQSPKYLFRKEGQNVTLSCEQNLNHDAMYWYRQDPGQGLRLIYYSQIVNDFQKGDIAEGYSVSREKKESFPLTVTSAQKNPTAFYLCASSMGRLAEAFFGQGTRLTVV.

The rearrangement joins TRBV30 to TRBJ1-5; TRBD1 agrees at 7 bases. The ends lost 2 bases at V and 0 bases at J; junction bases unmatched: 10. The CDR3 runs to 17 residues. The germline CDR1 and CDR2 sequences are GTSNPN and SVGIG (reference sequence). The CDR3 here is CAWSTGAAYYSNQPQHF. The CDR3 nucleotides are TGTGCCTGGAGTACAGGGGCCGCATACTATAGCAATCAGCCCCAGCATTTT.

This clone was seen just once. This chain connects TRBV4-3 to TRBJ1-2; D remains unclear. V lost 4 bases and J lost 3, with 12 bases in between. Germline loops: CDR1 LGHNA, CDR2 YSLEER. This CDR3 comprises 14 residues. The CDR3 spells CASSLAGGDYGYTF. CDR3 sequence (DNA): TGCGCCAGCAGCCTGGCAGGTGGTGACTATGGCTACACCTTC.

The chain links TRBV28 to TRBJ1-2; D is unclear. In germline, CDR1 is MDHEN, CDR2 SYDVKM. The CDR3 runs to 14 residues. Trimming cost V 2 bases and J 6 bases, with 13 bases left between them. The DNA for the CDR3 is TGTGCCAGCAGTTTAGTATCGGGGAATAATGGCTACACCTTC. This sequence encodes CASSLVSGNNGYTF.

The chain is built from TRBV15 and TRBJ2-5; D not resolved. Deletions cut 0 bases from V and 5 bases from J, with 13 bases between. In germline, CDR1 is LNHNV, CDR2 YYDKDF (reference sequence). The CDR3 contains 15 residues. The CDR3 coding sequence is TGTGCCACCAGCAGAGATGATAGGGCCTGGGAGACCCAGTACTTC. It is translated as CATSRDDRAWETQYF.

V usage is TRBV5-4 and J usage is TRBJ2-7; maybe TRBD1 (5 bases). V shed 4 bases and J shed 5 bases, with 16 bases lying between them. The CDR3 is made up of 14 amino acids. Per the germline V gene, CDR1 is SGHNT and CDR2 is YYREEE (reference sequence). CDR3: CASSPHPGRDEQYF. CDR3 bases: TGTGCCAGCAGCCCCCATCCAGGCAGGGACGAGCAGTACTTC. Full variable domain (outside the CDR3, taken from reference TRBV5-4 and TRBJ2-7): ETGVTQSPTHLIKTRGQQVTLRCSSQSGHNTVSWYQQALGQGPQFIFQYYREEENGRGNFPPRFSGLQFPNYSSELNVNALELDDSALYLCASSPHPGRDEQYFGPGTRLTVT.

The rearrangement uses TRBV7-3 and TRBJ2-1; 9 bases are a match to TRBD2. The CDR3 sequence is 17 residues long. CDR1 is SGHTA, CDR2 FQGTGA, per germline. V dropped 4 bases and J dropped 2; count of bases not matched to a gene: 9. In nucleotides, the CDR3 is TGTGCCAGCAGCTCCTTCGAACTAGCGGGTACCTACAATGAGCAGTTCTTC. Translation gives CASSSFELAGTYNEQFF.

Within the sample, this clone is medium-sized. This CDR3 reads CASSVRDRGAYGYTF. CDR3 bases: TGTGCCAGTAGTGTCCGGGACAGGGGGGCCTATGGCTACACCTTC. J is TRBJ1-2 and V is TRBV19, with 11 bases lining up with TRBD1. CDR1 LNHDA and CDR2 SQIVND come from the germline V gene (reference sequence). V was clipped by 5 bases and J by 4 bases; unmatched bases: 6. There are 15 residues in the CDR3.

The CDR3 DNA sequence: TGTGCCAGTAGTCATAACGGGGGGAGCAATCAGCCCCAGCATTTT. This encodes CASSHNGGSNQPQHF. The chain uses TRBV19 and TRBJ1-5; possibly TRBD1 for D (5 bases). The CDR3 runs to 15 residues. CDR1 and CDR2 (germline): LNHDA, SQIVND (reference sequence). Deletions cut 5 bases from V and 1 base from J, with 12 bases between.

This clone showed up just once. The chain recombines TRBV30 with TRBJ2-1, with 10 bases identical to TRBD2. The V and J ends lost 2 bases and 1 base, in that order; junction bases with no gene match: 5. CDR3 length equals 16 residues. The V gene's germline CDR1 is GTSNPN and CDR2 SVGIG (reference sequence). The DNA of the CDR3 is TGTGCCTGGAGTCGTCTAGCGGGGGCGTCCTACAATGAGCAGTTCTTC. This encodes CAWSRLAGASYNEQFF.

V usage is TRBV4-3 and J usage is TRBJ2-4; 11 positions agree with TRBD2. J gave up 0 bases and V 4 bases, and 2 bases lay outside the gene matches. Germline CDR1 LGHNA, CDR2 YSLEER. This CDR3 has 16 amino acids. The CDR3 DNA follows: TGCGCCAGCAGCCTAGGGACTAGCGGAGCCAAAAACATTCAGTACTTC. This sequence encodes CASSLGTSGAKNIQYF.

This clone has just one count. The chain recombines TRBV27 with TRBJ2-3; no reliable D call. The germline gives CDR1 MNHEY, CDR2 SMNVEV (reference sequence). The CDR3 spans 14 residues. The germline V and J ends were trimmed by 5 bases and 0 bases, with 9 bases remaining between them. CDR3 nucleotides: TGTGCCAGCAGTCTACAGTGGAGCACAGATACGCAGTATTTT. It encodes CASSLQWSTDTQYF.

In this sample, this clone turned up once. This chain links TRBV5-1 with TRBJ1-2; D is perhaps TRBD1 (6 bases). The length of the CDR3 is 13 residues. V lost 5 bases, J lost 4 bases, and 12 bases lay in between. The V gene's germline CDR1 is SGHRS and CDR2 YFSETQ. Here the CDR3 reads CASRGDTLYGYTF. CDR3 bases: TGCGCCAGCAGAGGGGACACCCTCTATGGCTACACCTTC. The full variable domain, with the rest looked up from reference TRBV5-1 and TRBJ1-2, is KAGVTQTPRYLIKTRGQQVTLSCSPISGHRSVSWYQQTPGQGLQFLFEYFSETQRNKGNFPGRFSGRQFSNSRSEMNVSTLELGDSALYLCASRGDTLYGYTFGSGTRLTVV.